Following are 18 T cell receptor beta chains from one sample sequenced in a study of breast tumors, draining lymph nodes, adjacent tissues. Samples came from axillary lymph nodes draining the breast cancer. TCRdb re-derived calls from the multiplex PCR reads in MiXCR, one entry per CDR3 protein. In the table there are approximately 300,000 distinct CDR3 sequences, around 30% of which are singletons. The sequenced sample consisted of axillary lymph node tissue. The receptors were gathered from a female donor with breast cancer. Some clones in this sample may be carry-over from other donors' samples.

This sequence joins TRBV11-2 and TRBJ1-1; 7 bases map to TRBD1. The CDR3 has 14 residues. V trimming: 5 bases; J trimming: 4 bases; junction bases outside the gene matches: 7. CDR1 is SGHAT and CDR2 is FQNNGV in the germline V gene. The DNA for the CDR3 is TGTGCCAGCAGCCCACAGACAGGGAGCACTGAAGCTTTCTTT. Its translation is CASSPQTGSTEAFF.

The chain recombines TRBV5-1 with TRBJ1-1, with D tentatively TRBD1 (6 bases). The CDR3 runs to 17 residues. V gave up 0 bases and J gave up 0 bases, with 15 bases separating them. Germline CDR1 and CDR2: SGHRS and YFSETQ. The CDR3 protein is CASSLAGTNKLNTEAFF. The CDR3 region has the DNA TGCGCCAGCAGCTTGGCCGGGACAAACAAGCTGAACACTGAAGCTTTCTTT.

On this clonotype: This clone may be a read error of a much larger clone one base away. The chain is built from TRBV6-6 and TRBJ2-7; D might be TRBD2 (6 bases). The CDR3 totals 16 residues. The germline CDR1 and CDR2 sequences are MNHNY and SVGAGI (reference sequence). CDR3 bases: TGTGCCAGCAGTCACGGAGGGGTTAGGAGCTCCTACGAGCGGTACTTC. It encodes CASSHGGVRSSYERYF.

This chain connects TRBV24-1 to TRBJ2-3, with D uncertain. CDR3 length equals 11 residues. Per the germline V gene, CDR1 is KGHDR and CDR2 is SFDVKD. The ends were cut back, 10 bases at V and 3 bases at J, with 7 bases in the middle. This chain's CDR3 is CATSYTDTQYF. CDR3 DNA sequence: TGTGCCACTAGTTATACAGATACGCAGTATTTT.

This clonotype showed up many times. The gene calls are TRBV7-9 and TRBJ2-2; 10 positions match TRBD1. The CDR3 is 17 residues long. V shed 6 bases, J shed 4 bases, and the junction held 11 bases outside the gene matches. Germline V gives CDR1 SEHNR, CDR2 FQNEAQ (reference sequence). The CDR3 region is CASRQSGTGDSTGELFF. The CDR3 DNA is TGTGCCAGCAGGCAGTCCGGGACAGGGGATTCCACCGGGGAGCTGTTTTTT. Full variable domain (missing parts from reference TRBV7-9 and TRBJ2-2): DTGVSQNPRHKITKRGQNVTFRCDPISEHNRLYWYRQTLGQGPEFLTYFQNEAQLEKSRLLSDRFSAERPKGSFSTLEIQRTEQGDSAMYLCASRQSGTGDSTGELFFGEGSRLTVL.

This clonotype was observed many times. This chain uses TRBV5-1 with TRBJ2-7, with D possibly being TRBD1 (5 bases). The CDR3 contains 15 residues. The germline V gene has CDR1 SGHRS and CDR2 YFSETQ. Trimming pared 3 bases from V and 1 base from J, leaving 14 bases between. The CDR3 DNA sequence: TGCGCCAGCAGCTGGGGCCCGCAGGATTCCTACGAGCAGTACTTC. Its protein is CASSWGPQDSYEQYF.

This clonotype appeared a few times. A clone one base away is much larger, so this may be a read error. The chain combines TRBV6-2 or TRBV6-3 with TRBJ2-1; D possibly corresponds to TRBD2 (6 bases). The germline V gene encodes CDR1 MNHEY and CDR2 SVGEGT. Trimming removed 6 bases from V and 5 bases from J, with 8 bases in between. The CDR3 runs to 12 residues. The CDR3 sequence: CASSGGNNEQFF. In DNA form, the CDR3 reads TGTGCCAGCAGCGGAGGGAACAATGAGCAGTTCTTC.

This clonotype was seen many times. The gene calls are TRBV5-1 and TRBJ2-7; the match to TRBD2 covers 11 bases. The J segment lost 1 base and the V segment lost 3 bases, leaving 3 bases of the junction unmatched. The CDR3 consists of 15 residues. CDR1 is SGHRS, CDR2 YFSETQ, per germline. The CDR3 nucleotides read TGCGCCAGCAGCTCCGGGACTAGCGGATCCTACGAGCAGTACTTC. Translated, it gives CASSSGTSGSYEQYF.

This clonotype was seen a handful of times. With a much larger clone just one base away, this may be a read error. CDR3 loop: CASSYRNNQPQHF. The CDR3 DNA reads TGTGCCAGCAGTTACAGGAACAATCAGCCCCAGCATTTT. The J gene is TRBJ1-5, the V gene TRBV6-2 or TRBV6-3; no clear D. Germline V CDR1 and CDR2: MNHEY, SVGEGT. V lost 2 bases, J lost 3 bases, and 5 bases lay in between. The CDR3 is 13 residues long.

This rearrangement joins TRBV2 to TRBJ2-7, with a possible D match to TRBD2 (6 bases). The V end lost 6 bases, the J end lost 5 bases, and 20 bases lay between the germline ends. Germline lookup yields CDR1 SNHLY and CDR2 FYNNEI. The CDR3 is 15 residues long. The CDR3 is CASSLTAGFDDEQYF. CDR3 nucleotides: TGTGCCAGCAGCTTAACTGCGGGGTTCGACGACGAGCAGTACTTC.

On this clonotype itself: Being one base from a much bigger clone, this may be a read error. The chain joins TRBV20-1 to TRBJ2-7; D is possibly TRBD1 (6 bases). This CDR3 has 16 amino acids. Germline V gives CDR1 DFQATT, CDR2 SNEGSKA (reference sequence). The V end was cut by 3 bases, the J end by 3 bases, with 21 bases between. The CDR3 loop is CSASDLGGTLRYEQYF. For the CDR3, the DNA is TGCAGTGCTAGTGATTTGGGTGGGACATTGCGCTACGAGCAGTACTTC.

The genes are TRBV20-1 and TRBJ1-1; D is undetermined. Trimming shortened V by 3 bases and J by 0 bases, and 14 bases separated the two germline ends. Germline V CDR1 and CDR2: DFQATT, SNEGSKA (reference sequence). The CDR3 totals 15 residues. The CDR3 nucleotides are TGCAGTGCTAGTGAGCACGGAACCATGAACACTGAAGCTTTCTTT. The encoded protein is CSASEHGTMNTEAFF.

J is TRBJ1-2 and V is TRBV5-8; D is undetermined. Germline V gene lookup returns CDR1 SGHTS and CDR2 YDEGEE. The V gene lost 4 bases and the J gene lost 8 bases, with 33 bases spanning the gap. This CDR3 spans 19 amino acids. In DNA form, the CDR3 reads TGTGCCAGCAGCCCAAACCGACCCCGATCTAGCTGGTCAGTGGAAGGCTACACCTTC. It is translated as CASSPNRPRSSWSVEGYTF.

The chain couples TRBV24-1 to TRBJ2-5, with D unclear. With 11 bases removed from V and 1 base from J, the gap between germline ends came to 16 bases. CDR1 and CDR2 from the germline V gene are KGHDR and SFDVKD. The CDR3 totals 14 residues. DNA of the CDR3: TGTGCCAGCTCACCGACACCGCCCCAAGAGACCCAGTACTTC. Its translation is CASSPTPPQETQYF.

In regard to this clonotype: Given a much more abundant clone one base away, this may be a read error. This likely comes from a read error, as the CDR3 has no conserved phenylalanine or tryptophan at its end. The chain has TRBV12-3 or TRBV12-4 and TRBJ1-2; a possible D gene is TRBD1 (5 bases). The V gene lost 4 bases and the J gene lost 7 bases, with 16 bases spanning the gap. The CDR3 loop spans 14 amino acids. The CDR3 protein is CASSSPGAKGGYTS. CDR3 in DNA: TGTGCCAGCAGTTCCCCCGGGGCTAAAGGTGGCTACACCTCC.

This clonotype has a handful of counts. A single base separates this from a much larger clone, so it may be a read error. This chain joins TRBV25-1 and TRBJ2-4, with D hard to call. In germline, CDR1 is MGHDK, CDR2 SYGVNS. The CDR3 totals 13 residues. The CDR3 here is CAGSVSAQGIQYF. The CDR3 region has the DNA TGTGCCGGCAGTGTGTCGGCACAAGGCATTCAGTACTTC.

Comments on this clonotype: Given a much more abundant clone one base away, this may be a read error. This chain connects TRBV5-4 to TRBJ2-7; 8 nucleotides align to TRBD2. With V trimmed by 0 bases and J by 2 bases, 7 bases remained unmatched. Germline lookup yields CDR1 SGHNT and CDR2 YYREEE (reference sequence). The CDR3 runs 16 residues. This CDR3 is CASSLEGRAGAYEQYF. CDR3 bases: TGTGCCAGCAGCTTGGAGGGACGAGCGGGGGCCTACGAGCAGTACTTC.

As for this clonotype: The CDR3 does not end in the conserved phenylalanine or tryptophan, so this is likely a read error. The limits of the CDR3 on the DNA are not certain, so only TCRdb's listed CDR3 is given. J is TRBJ1-6 and V is TRBV29-1; the listed D gene, TRBD1, was not tested against the DNA. Germline assignment: CDR1 SQVTM and CDR2 ANQGSEA. The CDR3 totals 14 residues, both ends included. The CDR3 sequence is CSVGTGARNSPFHL.